This entry lists 5 T cell receptor beta chains sequenced from one sample in a study of T cell changes during pregnancy in multiple sclerosis. Clones were sequenced by immunoSEQ multiplex PCR, and TCRdb holds only the in-frame ones, with some missing. The table lists around 43,000 clones, 92% of them singletons. Sequences were derived from CD4+ T cells from peripheral blood mononuclear cells, sampled before pregnancy. Every receptor here comes from a female donor with multiple sclerosis, enrolled in a pregnancy study.

CDR3 nucleotides: TGCAGTGTGACGGAGGGCTACGAGCAGTACTTC. Protein: CSVTEGYEQYF. This rearrangement joins TRBV20-1 to TRBJ2-7; D may be TRBD2 (6 bases). Trimming took off 7 bases at V and 3 bases at J, with 10 bases between the two ends. CDR3 length: 11 residues. CDR1 is DFQATT, CDR2 SNEGSKA, per germline (reference sequence).

The chain recombines TRBV7-8 with TRBJ2-4; perhaps TRBD1 as D (6 bases). V was pared by 4 bases and J by 0 bases, with 13 bases between. The CDR3 length is 16 residues. Germline V gene sequence: CDR1 SGHVS, CDR2 FQNEAQ. CDR3 coding DNA: TGTGCCAGCAGCTCAGACAGGACCCTAGCCAAAAACATTCAGTACTTC. It translates to CASSSDRTLAKNIQYF.

The chain employs TRBV27 and TRBJ2-3, with 9 nucleotides matching TRBD2. The CDR3 has 16 residues. V trimming: 8 bases; J trimming: 2 bases; junction bases outside the gene matches: 11. Germline V lookup: CDR1 MNHEY, CDR2 SMNVEV (reference sequence). The CDR3 sequence: CASGPTSGAYTDTQYF. In DNA, the CDR3 is TGTGCCAGCGGACCGACTAGCGGAGCTTACACAGATACGCAGTATTTT.

The V call is TRBV10-3, the J call TRBJ2-2, with 11 bases identical to TRBD2. The length of the CDR3 is 16 residues. Germline CDR1 and CDR2: ENHRY and SYGVKD. The V segment lost 2 bases and the J segment 6 bases; nucleotides outside the gene matches: 5. In DNA form, the CDR3 reads TGTGCCATCAGTGAGGGACTAGCGGGTAGCGCCGGGGAGCTGTTTTTT. Protein product: CAISEGLAGSAGELFF.

The V and J genes are TRBV4-1 and TRBJ2-2, with 7 bases that match TRBD1. Trimming took 2 bases from V and 4 from J; bases not matched to a gene: 4. This CDR3 is built from 15 residues. Germline V gene sequence: CDR1 MGHRA, CDR2 YSYEKL. CDR3 region: CASSQPGQSTGELFF. The CDR3, as DNA: TGCGCCAGCAGCCAACCGGGACAGTCCACCGGGGAGCTGTTTTTT.